Listed here are 10 T cell receptor beta chains from one sample, sequenced in a study of cytomegalovirus exposure and HLA in healthy donors. 13 Jbeta primers and 60 Vbeta primers were used for the PCR. TCRdb keeps only in-frame clones here, not all; method: immunoSEQ multiplex PCR. Found here are about 150,000 clones, 55% to 75% of them singletons; the top ten hold roughly 7%. Input material: PBMCs. These receptors all stem from a woman aged 60-75 years in good health and CMV-seropositive.

The rearrangement uses TRBV6-5 and TRBJ1-3; TRBD1 might be the D (5 bases). Germline V gene lookup returns CDR1 MNHEY and CDR2 SVGAGI. Trimming removed 0 bases at V and 3 bases at J, with 12 bases between. The CDR3 is made up of 16 amino acids. The DNA of the CDR3 is TGTGCCAGCAGTTACTCGAGGCAGGGTGGTGGAAACACCATATATTTT. This gives the protein CASSYSRQGGGNTIYF.

V gene TRBV4-1 combines with J gene TRBJ2-2; 7 bases are a match to TRBD2. The trim removed 2 bases at V and 3 bases at J, leaving 6 bases unmatched. CDR1 is MGHRA, CDR2 YSYEKL, per germline. The CDR3 covers 16 residues. The DNA for the CDR3 is TGCGCCAGCAGCCAACCAGCGGGGAGTGACACCGGGGAGCTGTTTTTT. Protein: CASSQPAGSDTGELFF.

This clone was seen a few times. The genes are TRBV7-8 and TRBJ1-4; 8 nucleotides agree with TRBD1. This CDR3 contains 17 residues. J was trimmed by 5 bases and V by 2 bases; bases with no gene match: 10. Germline CDR1 is SGHVS and CDR2 is FQNEAQ. CDR3 DNA: TGTGCCAGCAGCTTATTTAGGCCGGACAGGGAAAATGAAAAACTGTTTTTT. Protein sequence: CASSLFRPDRENEKLFF.

The V call is TRBV30, the J call TRBJ2-5; no clear D gene. This CDR3 is 13 amino acids long. The ends were cut back, 4 bases at V and 5 bases at J, with 14 bases in the middle. The germline CDR1 and CDR2 sequences are GTSNPN and SVGIG (reference sequence). This CDR3 is CAWTKRAWETQYF. The CDR3 DNA reads TGTGCCTGGACGAAACGAGCTTGGGAGACCCAGTACTTC.

The V call is TRBV5-1, the J call TRBJ2-5, with 9 bases aligning to TRBD1. The CDR3 extends over 13 amino acids. J was trimmed by 9 bases and V by 0 bases; bases with no gene match: 3. CDR1 is SGHRS and CDR2 is YFSETQ in the germline V gene. The CDR3 coding sequence is TGCGCCAGCAGCTTGGGGACAGGGGCAGCCCAGTACTTC. It yields the protein CASSLGTGAAQYF. Complete variable domain (other parts from reference TRBV5-1 and TRBJ2-5): KAGVTQTPRYLIKTRGQQVTLSCSPISGHRSVSWYQQTPGQGLQFLFEYFSETQRNKGNFPGRFSGRQFSNSRSEMNVSTLELGDSALYLCASSLGTGAAQYFGPGTRLLVL.

This clone was seen more than once but under ten times. The chain combines TRBV5-1 with TRBJ1-1; D is unclear. The germline gives CDR1 SGHRS, CDR2 YFSETQ. V dropped 5 bases and J dropped 1 base, with 9 bases sitting between them. This CDR3 is built from 13 residues. The CDR3 protein is CASSPLGNTEAFF. CDR3 DNA sequence: TGCGCCAGCAGTCCCCTCGGGAACACTGAAGCTTTCTTT.

The genes are TRBV2 and TRBJ1-2, with D uncertain. The CDR3 spans 14 residues. Looked up from germline, CDR1 is SNHLY and CDR2 is FYNNEI. Trimming left V 5 bases short and J 7 bases short, with 17 bases between. The CDR3 DNA is TGTGCCAGCAGTATTGGGGAGGTGGCCGGTGGCTACACCTTC. This gives the protein CASSIGEVAGGYTF.

The chain employs TRBV28 and TRBJ1-1, with no clear D. Germline V CDR1 and CDR2: MDHEN, SYDVKM. V gave up 2 bases and J gave up 2 bases, with 9 bases separating them. The CDR3 loop spans 14 amino acids. This CDR3 is CASSLHSLNTEAFF. The CDR3 nucleotides are TGTGCCAGCAGTTTACACAGCCTTAACACTGAAGCTTTCTTT.

The chain links TRBV29-1 to TRBJ2-2; maybe TRBD1 (6 bases). This CDR3 region has 12 residues. Trimming took off 6 bases at V and 4 bases at J, with 9 bases between the two ends. The V gene's germline CDR1 is SQVTM and CDR2 ANQGSEA. The CDR3 here is CSVGQFTGELFF. The CDR3 nucleotides are TGCAGCGTCGGACAGTTCACCGGGGAGCTGTTTTTT.

This chain links TRBV19 with TRBJ2-1; 14 positions match TRBD2. Germline values: CDR1 LNHDA, CDR2 SQIVND (reference sequence). J lost 5 bases, V lost 0 bases, and 3 bases had no gene match. The CDR3 spans 17 residues. CDR3 DNA: TGTGCCAGTAGTATAGAGGGGACTAGCGGGAGCGACAATGAGCAGTTCTTC. Translation: CASSIEGTSGSDNEQFF.